The sequence of this TCR beta chain was determined in a study of T cell responses to AZD1222 COVID-19 vaccine. Assay: immunoSEQ multiplex PCR; the TCRdb copy retains only in-frame clones and omits some. Found here are over 110,000 clones, 85% to 90% of them singletons; the top ten hold 1.5% to 2%. Per germline, CDR1 MNHEY and CDR2 SVGAGI. The CDR3 contains 12 residues. Trimming removed 10 bases at V and 4 bases at J, with 13 bases between. V and J are TRBV6-5 and TRBJ1-2, with D unresolved. The sequence was collected from an adult who received the AZD1222 COVID-19 vaccine. This sample comprised peripheral blood, obtained 28 days after the second AZD1222 dose. The CDR3, as DNA: TGTGCCACCAAAAACTTGGCCTATGGCTACACCTTC. Its protein product is CATKNLAYGYTF.